This is a list of T cell receptor beta chains from one sample in a study of Ad26.COV2.S vaccination and SARS-CoV-2 variants. Using immunoSEQ multiplex PCR, the repertoire was profiled, and TCRdb retains in-frame clones only, with some absent. Of fewer than 600,000 clones detected, about 89% appear once; the ten largest clones hold 1.5% to 2%. The source was peripheral blood, collected in a trial of Ad26.COV2.S vaccine versus placebo. Receptors originate from a person aged 18-60 years who received the Ad26.COV2.S COVID-19 vaccine or a placebo. CDR3s include the opening cysteine and the closing phenylalanine or tryptophan. A D gene is named only where the DNA matches it firmly. Clone size is shown for a subset of rows, as once, few, many or a class of expanded clone.

TRBD2	-	TRBV4-1	TRBJ2-1	CASSQEDSRSSGSNEQFF	TGCGCCAGCAGCCAAGAGGATAGTAGGTCTAGCGGGAGCAATGAGCAGTTCTTC
-	-	TRBV5-4	TRBJ2-7	CASRAAGWASYEQYF	TGTGCCAGCAGGGCCGCAGGGTGGGCTTCCTACGAGCAGTACTTC
-	-	TRBV4-2	TRBJ2-2	CASSHRRSQGGTGELFF	TGTGCCAGCAGCCACCGAAGGTCGCAGGGGGGCACCGGGGAGCTGTTTTTT
TRBD1	-	TRBV28	TRBJ1-5	CASSRDRSYSNQPQHF	TGTGCCAGCAGTAGGGACAGATCGTATAGCAATCAGCCCCAGCATTTT
TRBD2	once	TRBV7-8	TRBJ2-3	CASSFPKGSGRTDTQYF	TGTGCCAGCAGCTTCCCCAAGGGTAGCGGGAGAACAGATACGCAGTATTTT
-	-	TRBV27	TRBJ1-2	CASSFDENYGYTF	TGTGCCAGCAGTTTTGACGAAAACTATGGCTACACCTTC
-	-	TRBV28	TRBJ2-2	CASSTGARGELFF	TGTGCCAGCAGTACCGGGGCGCGCGGGGAGCTGTTTTTT
TRBD1	once	TRBV30	TRBJ1-1	CAWTSGTGDTEAFF	TGTGCCTGGACTTCCGGGACAGGGGACACTGAAGCTTTCTTT
-	-	TRBV2	TRBJ2-3	CASSWDPGDTQYF	TGTGCCAGCAGCTGGGACCCCGGGGATACGCAGTATTTT
-	-	TRBV7-2	TRBJ1-1	CASSLGAARNTEAFF	TGTGCCAGCAGCTTAGGTGCAGCGAGGAACACTGAAGCTTTCTTT
-	-	TRBV28	TRBJ1-6	CASSMPDGHNSPLHF	TGTGCCAGCAGTATGCCGGACGGACATAATTCACCCCTCCACTTT
-	few	TRBV6-2/TRBV6-3	TRBJ1-5	CASSYGGAPSNQPQHF	TGTGCCAGCAGTTACGGAGGGGCGCCGAGCAATCAGCCCCAGCATTTT
-	-	TRBV12-3/TRBV12-4	TRBJ2-3	CASSLQGTDTQYF	TGTGCCAGCAGTTTACAGGGCACAGATACGCAGTATTTT
TRBD2	-	TRBV3-1/TRBV3-2	TRBJ2-7	CASTRGLAGRNEQYF	TGTGCCAGCACCAGGGGACTAGCGGGAAGGAACGAGCAGTACTTC
-	-	TRBV10-3	TRBJ2-3	CATQKDSSADTQYF	TGTGCCACCCAAAAAGATTCTAGCGCAGATACGCAGTATTTT
-	-	TRBV11-3	TRBJ2-5	CASSLGLMETQYF	TGTGCCAGCAGCTTAGGCCTTATGGAGACCCAGTACTTC
-	few	TRBV6-6	TRBJ1-3	CASSYGGTLVGNTIYF	TGTGCCAGCAGTTACGGTGGGACACTGGTAGGAAACACCATATATTTT
TRBD2	-	TRBV15	TRBJ2-1	CATRPRLAGYNEQFF	TGTGCCACCAGACCCCGACTAGCGGGGTATAATGAGCAGTTCTTC
-	-	TRBV4-2	TRBJ1-1	CASSQDLLLNTEAFF	TGTGCCAGCAGCCAAGATCTCCTTCTAAACACTGAAGCTTTCTTT
-	-	TRBV7-8	TRBJ1-1	CASSLSPVTNTEAFF	TGTGCCAGCAGCTTAAGCCCAGTCACTAACACTGAAGCTTTCTTT
-	-	TRBV19	TRBJ2-1	CASSPGPLIYNEQFF	TGTGCCAGTAGTCCGGGCCCCTTGATATACAATGAGCAGTTCTTC
TRBD2	-	TRBV5-4	TRBJ2-1	CASRSGLAVTNNEQFF	TGTGCCAGCAGATCTGGACTAGCGGTCACTAACAATGAGCAGTTCTTC
-	-	TRBV7-9	TRBJ2-5	CASSPTQRSETQYF	TGTGCCAGCAGCCCTACCCAAAGGTCAGAGACCCAGTACTTC
-	many	TRBV28	TRBJ1-5	CASSSNSQPQHF	TGTGCCAGCAGTAGTAATTCTCAGCCCCAGCATTTT
-	-	TRBV28	TRBJ1-2	CASSFPQGAANYGYTF	TGTGCCAGCAGTTTCCCGCAGGGAGCGGCTAACTATGGCTACACCTTC
-	-	TRBV5-1	TRBJ1-4	CASSSRGRQGPGEKLFF	TGCGCCAGCAGCTCAAGGGGGAGGCAGGGTCCTGGGGAAAAACTGTTTTTT
-	once	TRBV6-5	TRBJ1-1	CASSSEGTTEAFF	TGTGCCAGCAGCAGTGAGGGTACCACTGAAGCTTTCTTT
-	-	TRBV7-9	TRBJ2-7	CASSQTSLSYEQYF	TGTGCCAGCAGTCAGACCAGCTTATCCTACGAGCAGTACTTC
-	-	TRBV7-2	TRBJ2-1	CASSGGAPSSYNEQFF	TGTGCCAGCAGCGGGGGGGCCCCGAGCTCCTACAATGAGCAGTTCTTC
TRBD1	-	TRBV10-3	TRBJ1-2	CAISEGGQALSNYGYTF	TGTGCCATCAGTGAGGGGGGACAGGCCCTTTCTAACTATGGCTACACCTTC
-	-	TRBV19	TRBJ2-1	CASSILGGGRNNEQFF	TGTGCCAGTAGTATACTGGGCGGGGGCCGCAACAATGAGCAGTTCTTC
-	once	TRBV5-1	TRBJ2-2	CASSLDRNTGELFF	TGCGCCAGCAGCTTGGACAGAAACACCGGGGAGCTGTTTTTT
TRBD1	-	TRBV3-1/TRBV3-2	TRBJ2-3	CASSAGTDTDTQYF	TGTGCCAGCAGCGCCGGGACAGACACAGATACGCAGTATTTT
-	-	TRBV12-3/TRBV12-4	TRBJ1-1	CASSLSPAAFF	TGTGCCAGCAGTCTAAGTCCTGCCGCTTTCTTT
TRBD1	-	TRBV18	TRBJ1-5	CASSLQGPYSNQPQHF	TGTGCCAGCTCACTACAGGGGCCTTATAGCAATCAGCCCCAGCATTTT
-	-	TRBV19	TRBJ2-7	CASRQGRAYEQYF	TGTGCCAGTAGACAGGGGAGGGCATACGAGCAGTACTTC
-	-	TRBV7-2	TRBJ1-3	CASSLYPGNTIYF	TGTGCCAGCAGCCTGTACCCTGGAAACACCATATATTTT
TRBD2	once	TRBV7-2	TRBJ2-1	CASSLRAGGAIYNEQFF	TGTGCCAGCAGCCTGCGAGCGGGGGGGGCCATATACAATGAGCAGTTCTTC
TRBD1	once	TRBV6-2/TRBV6-3	TRBJ1-5	CASSQDRAGQPQHF	TGTGCCAGCAGTCAGGACAGGGCAGGTCAGCCCCAGCATTTT
-	-	TRBV11-2	TRBJ2-7	CASSLVKGGRGPDYEQYF	TGTGCCAGCAGCTTAGTAAAAGGAGGGCGAGGACCAGACTACGAGCAGTACTTC
-	once	TRBV6-6	TRBJ2-1	CASSLRRGRTYNEQFF	TGTGCCAGCAGTTTACGTAGGGGCAGGACCTACAATGAGCAGTTCTTC
-	-	TRBV7-8	TRBJ1-2	CASARERGTYGYTF	TGTGCCAGCGCGCGCGAGAGGGGGACCTATGGCTACACCTTC
-	-	TRBV5-1	TRBJ2-3	CASSPSDHSSTDTQYF	TGCGCCAGCAGCCCCTCGGACCACTCTAGCACAGATACGCAGTATTTT
TRBD1	-	TRBV15	TRBJ2-2	CATSPDRGQVGELFF	TGTGCCACCAGCCCGGACAGGGGGCAGGTCGGGGAGCTGTTTTTT
TRBD1	few	TRBV4-1	TRBJ1-2	CASSQERQGYGYTF	TGCGCCAGCAGCCAAGAAAGACAGGGCTATGGCTACACCTTC
-	-	TRBV29-1	TRBJ1-2	CSVDAGGNFYGYTF	TGCAGCGTTGACGCGGGGGGCAACTTCTATGGCTACACCTTC
-	-	TRBV2	TRBJ2-7	CASSEEFRLAQYF	TGTGCCAGCAGTGAAGAATTCAGACTTGCGCAGTACTTC
TRBD1	-	TRBV10-2	TRBJ1-2	CASSGHRGLGYGYTF	TGCGCCAGCAGTGGCCACAGGGGGCTAGGCTATGGCTACACCTTC
-	-	TRBV3-1/TRBV3-2	TRBJ2-5	CASSRRLEETQYF	TGTGCCAGCAGCCGTCGACTAGAAGAGACCCAGTACTTC
-	-	TRBV7-9	TRBJ2-7	CASSLMGPASYEQYF	TGTGCCAGCAGCTTAATGGGCCCCGCCAGCTACGAGCAGTACTTC
-	-	TRBV27	TRBJ1-5	CASSGEGRSQPQHF	TGTGCCAGCAGTGGGGAGGGCCGGAGTCAGCCCCAGCATTTT
TRBD2	-	TRBV2	TRBJ2-2	CASSGPTALTSGGNTGELFF	TGTGCCAGCAGTGGCCCGACAGCCTTGACTAGCGGGGGGAACACCGGGGAGCTGTTTTTT
TRBD1	-	TRBV3-1/TRBV3-2	TRBJ2-1	CASSQRDRGYNEQFF	TGTGCCAGCAGCCAGAGAGACAGGGGCTACAATGAGCAGTTCTTC
TRBD2	-	TRBV18	TRBJ2-2	CASSPPSGGNTGELFF	TGTGCCAGCTCACCACCCAGCGGGGGGAACACCGGGGAGCTGTTTTTT
-	-	TRBV4-1	TRBJ2-4	CASSQDRGSLAKNIQYF	TGCGCCAGCAGCCAAGATCGAGGTTCCCTAGCCAAAAACATTCAGTACTTC
-	-	TRBV28	TRBJ2-7	CASSPAVTYEQYF	TGTGCCAGCAGTCCCGCGGTGACCTACGAGCAGTACTTC
-	-	TRBV15	TRBJ1-2	CATSRGNRDGYGYTF	TGTGCCACCAGCAGAGGAAACAGGGATGGCTATGGCTACACCTTC